This T cell receptor beta chain was identified in a study of cytomegalovirus exposure and HLA in healthy donors. About this clone: The antigen is undetermined.

Findings and limits, study-wide: Later analysis identified over 15,000 TCR beta sequences associated with HLA alleles, using a false discovery rate threshold of 0.05.

Each donor was healthy, and each was a bone marrow donor. For this donor, CMV serostatus was not recorded. This CDR3 comprises 12 residues. The germline CDR1 and CDR2 sequences are WNHNN and SYGVQD (reference sequence). The germline V and J ends were trimmed by 6 bases and 7 bases, with 11 bases remaining between them. The PCR used 60 Vbeta and 13 Jbeta primers. Using immunoSEQ multiplex PCR, the repertoire was profiled, and TCRdb retains in-frame clones only, with some absent. Its clone listing holds approximately 38,000 clones. The TCR sequence derives from a human donor in good health. The rearrangement joins TRBV10-1 to TRBJ2-3; D is uncertain. Sequencing used PBMCs. Written as DNA, the CDR3 is TGCGCCAGCAGGCCTTGGCGGCATACGCAGTATTTT. Encoded protein: CASRPWRHTQYF.